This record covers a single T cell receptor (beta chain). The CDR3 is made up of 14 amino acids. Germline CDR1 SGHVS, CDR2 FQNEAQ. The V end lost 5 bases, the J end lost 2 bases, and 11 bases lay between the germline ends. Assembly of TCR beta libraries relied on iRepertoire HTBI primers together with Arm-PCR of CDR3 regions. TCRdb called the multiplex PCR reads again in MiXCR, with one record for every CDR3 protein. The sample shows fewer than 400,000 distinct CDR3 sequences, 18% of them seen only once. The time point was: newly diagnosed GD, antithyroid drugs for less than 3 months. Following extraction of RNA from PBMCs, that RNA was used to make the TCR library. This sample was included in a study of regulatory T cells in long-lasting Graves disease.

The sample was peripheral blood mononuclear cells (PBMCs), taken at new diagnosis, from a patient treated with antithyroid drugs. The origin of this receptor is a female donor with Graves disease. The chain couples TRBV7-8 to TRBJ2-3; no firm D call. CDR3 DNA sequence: TGTGCCAGCAGCCGCCCCACCGACACAGATACGCAGTATTTT. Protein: CASSRPTDTDTQYF.